This TCR beta chain was captured by sequencing in a study of cytomegalovirus exposure and HLA in healthy donors. Study details: From around 180 million T cells, an earlier analysis saw 120 million or so unique TCR beta sequences.

PCR used 60 Vbeta primers and 13 Jbeta primers. Method: immunoSEQ multiplex PCR; TCRdb's copy keeps in-frame clones and lacks some. The sample has under 200,000 clones; nearly 80% are singletons. Notes on the study in general: Listed as cytomegalovirus-associated were 150 or so TCR beta chains.

Remarks on this clone: The antigen is not known.

CDR3 length: 17 amino acids. The germline CDR1 and CDR2 sequences are SGHTA and FQGNSA. Trimming cost V 3 bases and J 2 bases; bases outside gene matches: 11. The chain has TRBV7-2 and TRBJ2-3, with TRBD2 matching over 7 bases. The sequence derives from a man aged 50 or older in good health and CMV-seropositive. The source material was PBMCs. As DNA, the CDR3 is TGTGCCAGCAGCTTGATGACTAGCTCGGCCTACACAGATACGCAGTATTTT. Translating it yields CASSLMTSSAYTDTQYF.